This TCR beta chain appears in the sequencing data of a study of T cells in Graves' hyperthyroidism and ophthalmopathy. The source material, RNA transcripts, was used to amplify TCR beta CDR3 regions. The HTBI primer set drove a first-round RT-PCR of the TCR CDR3. TCRdb processed the multiplex PCR reads anew with MiXCR; each CDR3 protein has one entry. The profile shows around 450,000 distinct CDR3 sequences, roughly 14% of them singletons. V lost 0 bases and J lost 9, with 15 bases in between. The CDR3 extends over 15 amino acids. From germline, CDR1 is LGHNA and CDR2 YNFKEQ. About this clonotype: The target antigen is unknown.

Study outcomes and limitations: Peripheral blood also featured most of the thyroid clonotypes expanded above 0.001.

The sequenced sample was blood. The rearrangement joins TRBV4-2 to TRBJ2-1; a weak D match, TRBD1 (6 bases). The TCR comes from a woman between 18 and 29 years old with Graves' hyperthyroidism. The CDR3 nucleotides are TGTGCCAGCAGCCAAGATCCCCCAGGGGCCGGTGAGCAGTTCTTC. It specifies CASSQDPPGAGEQFF.